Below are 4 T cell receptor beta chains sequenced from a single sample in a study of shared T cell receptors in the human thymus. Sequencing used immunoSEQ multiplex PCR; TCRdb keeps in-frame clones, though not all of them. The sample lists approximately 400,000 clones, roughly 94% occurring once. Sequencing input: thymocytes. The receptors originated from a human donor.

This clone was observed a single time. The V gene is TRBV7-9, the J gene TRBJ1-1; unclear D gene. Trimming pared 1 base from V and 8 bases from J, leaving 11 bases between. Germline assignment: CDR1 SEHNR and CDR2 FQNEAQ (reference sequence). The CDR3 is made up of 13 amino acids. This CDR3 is CASSLEPDEEAFF. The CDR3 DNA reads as TGTGCCAGCAGCTTAGAGCCAGACGAGGAAGCTTTCTTT.

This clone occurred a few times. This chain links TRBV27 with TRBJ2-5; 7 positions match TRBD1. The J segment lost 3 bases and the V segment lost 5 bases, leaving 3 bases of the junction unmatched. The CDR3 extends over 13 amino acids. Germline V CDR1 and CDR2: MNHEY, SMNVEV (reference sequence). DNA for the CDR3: TGTGCCAGCAGTCACGGACAGGAAGAGACCCAGTACTTC. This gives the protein CASSHGQEETQYF.

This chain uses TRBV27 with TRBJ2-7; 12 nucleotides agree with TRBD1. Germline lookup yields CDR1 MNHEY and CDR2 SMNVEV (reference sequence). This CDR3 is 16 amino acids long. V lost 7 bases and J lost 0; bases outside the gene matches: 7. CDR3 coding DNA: TGTGCCAGCATCGGGACAGGGGGCGATTACTCCTACGAGCAGTACTTC. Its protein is CASIGTGGDYSYEQYF.

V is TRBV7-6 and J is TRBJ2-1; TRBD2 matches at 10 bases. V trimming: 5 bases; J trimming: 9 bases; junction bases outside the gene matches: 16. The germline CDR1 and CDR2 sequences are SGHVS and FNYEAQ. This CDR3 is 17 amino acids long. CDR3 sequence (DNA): TGTGCCAGCAGCCACATTCTTAGCGGGAGGATCCGGCCTGAGCAGTTCTTC. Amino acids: CASSHILSGRIRPEQFF. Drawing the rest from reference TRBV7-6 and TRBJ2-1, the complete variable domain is GAGVSQSPRYKVTKRGQDVALRCDPISGHVSLYWYRQALGQGPEFLTYFNYEAQQDKSGLPNDRFSAERPEGSISTLTIQRTEQRDSAMYRCASSHILSGRIRPEQFFGPGTRLTVL.